This T cell receptor (beta chain) derives from a study of cytomegalovirus exposure and HLA in healthy donors. On this clone: Its antigen remains unknown.

PCR amplification relied on 60 Vbeta primers (plus 13 Jbeta primers). Some clones are missing from TCRdb's copy, which holds only in-frame ones; the method was immunoSEQ multiplex PCR. Of some 110,000 clones in the sample, about 61% were seen once. Regarding the study as a whole: The authors enumerated 180 or so TCR beta chains as linked to cytomegalovirus. A later analysis associated roughly 15,000 TCR beta sequences with HLA alleles at a 0.05 false discovery rate. Near-uniform donor sequencing depth was presumed by presence/absence analyses.

Nominally healthy donors were sampled, though unrecorded immune exposures were likely. This TCR derives from a woman aged 25 to 45 in good health and CMV-seronegative. Sequenced material: PBMCs.

The CDR3 DNA sequence: TGTGCCAGCAGTGACTCCAGGGGTTTCACCGGGGAGCTGTTTTTT. Protein: CASSDSRGFTGELFF. The chain is built from TRBV25-1 and TRBJ2-2; D possibly corresponds to TRBD1 (6 bases). This CDR3 comprises 15 residues. Germline V CDR1 and CDR2: MGHDK, SYGVNS. Trimming stripped 3 bases from V and 4 bases from J, with 12 bases between.